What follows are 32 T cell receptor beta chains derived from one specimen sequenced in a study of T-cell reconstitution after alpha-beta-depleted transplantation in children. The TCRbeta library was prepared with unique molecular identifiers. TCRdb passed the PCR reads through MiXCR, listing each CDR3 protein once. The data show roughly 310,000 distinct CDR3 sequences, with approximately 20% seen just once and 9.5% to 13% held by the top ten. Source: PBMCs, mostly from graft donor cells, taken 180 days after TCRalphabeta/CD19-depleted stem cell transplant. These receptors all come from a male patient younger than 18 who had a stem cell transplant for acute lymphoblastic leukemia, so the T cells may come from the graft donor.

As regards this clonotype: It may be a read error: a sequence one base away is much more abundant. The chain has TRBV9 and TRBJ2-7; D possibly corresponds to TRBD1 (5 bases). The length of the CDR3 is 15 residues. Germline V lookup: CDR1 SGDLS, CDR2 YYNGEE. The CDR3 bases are TGTGCCAGCAGCGCCCGACAGAGTTTTACTTACGAGCAGTCCTTC. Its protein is CASSARQSFTYEQSF.

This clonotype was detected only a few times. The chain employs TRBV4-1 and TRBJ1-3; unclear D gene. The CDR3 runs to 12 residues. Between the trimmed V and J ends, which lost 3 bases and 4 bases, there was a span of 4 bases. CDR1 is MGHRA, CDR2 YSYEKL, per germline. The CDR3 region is CASSHQGNTIYF. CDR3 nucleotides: TGCGCCAGCAGCCACCAGGGAAACACCATATATTTT.

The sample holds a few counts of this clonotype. The CDR3 nucleotides are TGTGCCAGCAGCTTAGAGGGAGAAGAGACCCAGTACTTC. Its protein is CASSLEGEETQYF. This chain connects TRBV7-9 to TRBJ2-5, with D possibly matching TRBD2 (5 bases). Trimming left V 1 base short and J 3 bases short, with 6 bases between. The germline V gene encodes CDR1 SEHNR and CDR2 FQNEAQ (reference sequence). The CDR3 consists of 13 residues.

The chain's CDR3 is CASSSLPVIVGYEQYF. Here the CDR3 DNA reads TGTGCCAGCTCATCCCTCCCGGTAATTGTAGGCTACGAGCAGTACTTC. The chain is built from TRBV18 and TRBJ2-7; the D is unclear. Trimming removed 5 bases from V and 3 bases from J, with 20 bases in between. The CDR3 loop spans 16 amino acids. The germline V gene encodes CDR1 KGHSH and CDR2 LQKENI.

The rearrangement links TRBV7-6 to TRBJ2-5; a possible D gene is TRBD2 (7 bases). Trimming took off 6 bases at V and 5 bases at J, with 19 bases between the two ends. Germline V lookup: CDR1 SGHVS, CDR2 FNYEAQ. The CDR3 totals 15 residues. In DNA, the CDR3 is TGTGCCAGCAGTTCAACCGGGGGGCGCCGGGAGACCCAGTACTTC. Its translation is CASSSTGGRRETQYF. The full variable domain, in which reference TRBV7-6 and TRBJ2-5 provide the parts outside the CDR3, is GAGVSQSPRYKVTKRGQDVALRCDPISGHVSLYWYRQALGQGPEFLTYFNYEAQQDKSGLPNDRFSAERPEGSISTLTIQRTEQRDSAMYRCASSSTGGRRETQYFGPGTRLLVL.

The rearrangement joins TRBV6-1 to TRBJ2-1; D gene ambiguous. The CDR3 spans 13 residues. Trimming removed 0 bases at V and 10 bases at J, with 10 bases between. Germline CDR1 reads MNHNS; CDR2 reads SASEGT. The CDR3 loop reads CASSEATRSEQFF. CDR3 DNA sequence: TGTGCCAGCAGTGAAGCGACCAGGTCGGAGCAGTTCTTC.

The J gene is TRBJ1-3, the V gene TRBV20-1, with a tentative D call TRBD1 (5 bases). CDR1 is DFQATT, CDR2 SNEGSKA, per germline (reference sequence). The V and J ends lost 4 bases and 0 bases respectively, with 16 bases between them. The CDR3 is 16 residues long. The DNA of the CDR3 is TGCAGTGCTACCCCCGGGACGGCGGTCTCTGGAAACACCATATATTTT. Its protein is CSATPGTAVSGNTIYF.

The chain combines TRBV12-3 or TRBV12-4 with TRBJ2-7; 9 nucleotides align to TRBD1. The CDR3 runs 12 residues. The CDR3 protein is CACGTGTYEQYF. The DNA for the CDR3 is TGTGCTTGCGGGACAGGGACTTACGAGCAGTACTTC.

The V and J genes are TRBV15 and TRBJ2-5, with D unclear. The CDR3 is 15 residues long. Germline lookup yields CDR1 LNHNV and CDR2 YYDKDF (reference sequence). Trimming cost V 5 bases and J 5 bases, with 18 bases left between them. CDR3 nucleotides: TGTGCCACCAGCCTACCTGGAGTTGGCTCGGAGACCCAGTACTTC. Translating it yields CATSLPGVGSETQYF.

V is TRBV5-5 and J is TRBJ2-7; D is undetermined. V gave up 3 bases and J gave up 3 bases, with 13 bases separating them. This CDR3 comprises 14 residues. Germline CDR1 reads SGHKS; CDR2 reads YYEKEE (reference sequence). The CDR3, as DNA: TGTGCCAGCAGCTCCTCGACAAGATTCTACGAGCAGTACTTC. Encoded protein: CASSSSTRFYEQYF. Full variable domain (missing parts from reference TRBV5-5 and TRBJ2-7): DAGVTQSPTHLIKTRGQQVTLRCSPISGHKSVSWYQQVLGQGPQFIFQYYEKEERGRGNFPDRFSARQFPNYSSELNVNALLLGDSALYLCASSSSTRFYEQYFGPGTRLTVT.

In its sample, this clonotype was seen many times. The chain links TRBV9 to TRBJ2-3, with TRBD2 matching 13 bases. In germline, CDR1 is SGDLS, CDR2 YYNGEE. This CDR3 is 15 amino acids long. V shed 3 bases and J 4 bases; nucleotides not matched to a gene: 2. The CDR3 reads CASSETSGRPDTQYF. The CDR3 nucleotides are TGTGCCAGCAGCGAGACTAGCGGGAGGCCAGATACGCAGTATTTT.

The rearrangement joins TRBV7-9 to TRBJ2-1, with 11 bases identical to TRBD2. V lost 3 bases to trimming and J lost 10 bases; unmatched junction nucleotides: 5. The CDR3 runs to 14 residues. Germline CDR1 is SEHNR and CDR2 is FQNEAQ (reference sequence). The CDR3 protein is CASSFLAGGDEQFF. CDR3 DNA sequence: TGTGCCAGCAGCTTCCTAGCGGGAGGTGACGAGCAGTTCTTC.

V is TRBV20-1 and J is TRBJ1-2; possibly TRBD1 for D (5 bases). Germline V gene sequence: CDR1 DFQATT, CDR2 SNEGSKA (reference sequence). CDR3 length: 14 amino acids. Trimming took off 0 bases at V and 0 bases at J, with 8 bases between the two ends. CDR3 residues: CSARDRVTNYGYTF. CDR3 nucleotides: TGCAGTGCTAGAGACAGGGTTACTAACTATGGCTACACCTTC.

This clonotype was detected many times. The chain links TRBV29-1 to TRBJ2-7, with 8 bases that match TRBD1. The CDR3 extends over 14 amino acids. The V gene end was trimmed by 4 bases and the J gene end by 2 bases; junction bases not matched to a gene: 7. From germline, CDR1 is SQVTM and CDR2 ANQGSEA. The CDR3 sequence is CSVAAGTGPYEQYF. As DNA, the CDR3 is TGCAGCGTTGCAGCCGGGACAGGTCCCTACGAGCAGTACTTC.

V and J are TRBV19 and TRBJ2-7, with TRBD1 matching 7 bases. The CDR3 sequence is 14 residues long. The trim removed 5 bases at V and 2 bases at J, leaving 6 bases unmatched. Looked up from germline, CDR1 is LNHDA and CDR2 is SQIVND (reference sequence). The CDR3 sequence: CASSRPGQTYEQYF. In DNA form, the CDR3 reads TGTGCCAGTAGTCGTCCGGGACAGACCTACGAGCAGTACTTC. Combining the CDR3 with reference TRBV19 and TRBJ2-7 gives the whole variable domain DGGITQSPKYLFRKEGQNVTLSCEQNLNHDAMYWYRQDPGQGLRLIYYSQIVNDFQKGDIAEGYSVSREKKESFPLTVTSAQKNPTAFYLCASSRPGQTYEQYFGPGTRLTVT.

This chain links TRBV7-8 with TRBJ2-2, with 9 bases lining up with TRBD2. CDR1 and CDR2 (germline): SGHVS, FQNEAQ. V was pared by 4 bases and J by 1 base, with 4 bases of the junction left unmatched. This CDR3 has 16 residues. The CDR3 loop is CASSYWTSENTGELFF. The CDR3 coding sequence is TGTGCCAGCAGCTACTGGACTAGCGAGAACACCGGGGAGCTGTTTTTT.

CDR3 residues: CASSRGQSTYEQYF. As DNA, the CDR3 is TGCGCCAGCAGCCGGGGACAGAGTACCTACGAGCAGTACTTC. The V call is TRBV5-1, the J call TRBJ2-7, with TRBD1 matching 7 bases. V lost 4 bases to trimming and J lost 2 bases; unmatched junction nucleotides: 6. Germline V gene sequence: CDR1 SGHRS, CDR2 YFSETQ. This CDR3 region has 14 residues. The full variable domain, its missing parts supplied by reference TRBV5-1 and TRBJ2-7, is KAGVTQTPRYLIKTRGQQVTLSCSPISGHRSVSWYQQTPGQGLQFLFEYFSETQRNKGNFPGRFSGRQFSNSRSEMNVSTLELGDSALYLCASSRGQSTYEQYFGPGTRLTVT.

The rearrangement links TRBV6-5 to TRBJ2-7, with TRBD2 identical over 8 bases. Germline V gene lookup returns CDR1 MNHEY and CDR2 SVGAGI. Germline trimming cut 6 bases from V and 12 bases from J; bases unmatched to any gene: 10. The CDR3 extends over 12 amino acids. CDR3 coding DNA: TGTGCCAGCAGCCGGAGCGGGACTAGTTGGTACTTC. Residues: CASSRSGTSWYF.

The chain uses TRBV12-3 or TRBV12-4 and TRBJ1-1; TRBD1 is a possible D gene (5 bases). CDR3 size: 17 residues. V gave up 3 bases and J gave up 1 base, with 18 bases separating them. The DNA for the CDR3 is TGTGCCAGCAGTTTTATAGCCCCCGGCAGGGCGAACACTGAAGCTTTCTTT. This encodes CASSFIAPGRANTEAFF.

The CDR3 region is CASSVEWGSYEQYF. CDR3 nucleotides: TGTGCCAGCAGCGTCGAATGGGGCTCCTACGAGCAGTACTTC. V is TRBV9 and J is TRBJ2-7; no clear D gene. Germline assignment: CDR1 SGDLS and CDR2 YYNGEE. This CDR3 is 14 amino acids long. The V end lost 2 bases, the J end lost 0 bases, and 9 bases lay between the germline ends.

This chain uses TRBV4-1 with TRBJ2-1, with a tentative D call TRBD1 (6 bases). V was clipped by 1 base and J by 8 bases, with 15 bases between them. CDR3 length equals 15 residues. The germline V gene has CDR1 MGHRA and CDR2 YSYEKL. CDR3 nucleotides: TGCGCCAGCAGCCAAGTTCAGGGGACCGCCGATGAGCAGTTCTTC. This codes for CASSQVQGTADEQFF.

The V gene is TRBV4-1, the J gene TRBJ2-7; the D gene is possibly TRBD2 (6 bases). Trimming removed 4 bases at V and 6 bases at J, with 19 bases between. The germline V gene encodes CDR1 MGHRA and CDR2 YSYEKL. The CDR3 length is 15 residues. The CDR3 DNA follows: TGCGCCAGCAGCCGCCTAGCGAAAGGAGAAACCGAGCAGTACTTC. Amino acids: CASSRLAKGETEQYF.

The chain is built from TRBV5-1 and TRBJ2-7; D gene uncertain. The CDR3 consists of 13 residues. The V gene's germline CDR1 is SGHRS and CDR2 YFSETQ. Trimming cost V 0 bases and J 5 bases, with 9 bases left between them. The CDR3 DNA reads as TGCGCCAGCAGCTTGGCCGCGAGGCACGAGCAGTACTTC. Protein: CASSLAARHEQYF. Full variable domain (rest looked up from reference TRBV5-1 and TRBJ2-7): KAGVTQTPRYLIKTRGQQVTLSCSPISGHRSVSWYQQTPGQGLQFLFEYFSETQRNKGNFPGRFSGRQFSNSRSEMNVSTLELGDSALYLCASSLAARHEQYFGPGTRLTVT.

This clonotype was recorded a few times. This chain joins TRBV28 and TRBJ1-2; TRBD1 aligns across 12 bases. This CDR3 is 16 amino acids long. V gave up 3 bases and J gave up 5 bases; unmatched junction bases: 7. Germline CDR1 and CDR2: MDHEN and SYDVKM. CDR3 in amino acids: CASSLVGQGAGYGYTF. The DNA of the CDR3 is TGTGCCAGCAGTTTGGTGGGACAGGGGGCGGGGTATGGCTACACCTTC.

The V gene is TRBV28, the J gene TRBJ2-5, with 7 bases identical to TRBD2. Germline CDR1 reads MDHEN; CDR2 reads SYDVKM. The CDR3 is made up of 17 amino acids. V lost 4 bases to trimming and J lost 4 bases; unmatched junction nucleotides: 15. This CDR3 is CASSWGPGTTWGETQYF. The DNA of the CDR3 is TGTGCCAGCAGTTGGGGCCCCGGGACTACCTGGGGAGAGACCCAGTACTTC.

CDR3 residues: CASSERGHLIYEQYF. The CDR3 DNA reads as TGCGCCAGCAGTGAAAGGGGGCACCTAATCTACGAGCAGTACTTC. The chain joins TRBV10-1 to TRBJ2-7, with 7 positions matching TRBD1. The CDR3 is 15 residues long. The V gene end was trimmed by 3 bases and the J gene end by 3 bases; junction bases not matched to a gene: 8. The germline V gene has CDR1 WNHNN and CDR2 SYGVQD (reference sequence).

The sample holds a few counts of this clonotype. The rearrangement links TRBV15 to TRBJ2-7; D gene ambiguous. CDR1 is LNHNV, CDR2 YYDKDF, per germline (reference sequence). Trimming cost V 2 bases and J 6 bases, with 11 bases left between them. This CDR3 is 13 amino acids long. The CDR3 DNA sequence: TGTGCCACCAGCAGACCCGAGGCCCCCGAGCAGTACTTC. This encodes CATSRPEAPEQYF.

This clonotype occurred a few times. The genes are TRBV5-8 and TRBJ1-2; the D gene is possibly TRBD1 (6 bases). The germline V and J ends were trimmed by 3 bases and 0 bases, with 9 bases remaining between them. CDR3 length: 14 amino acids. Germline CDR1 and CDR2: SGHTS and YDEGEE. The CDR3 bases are TGTGCCAGCAGCTCCGGGACATCTAACTATGGCTACACCTTC. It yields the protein CASSSGTSNYGYTF. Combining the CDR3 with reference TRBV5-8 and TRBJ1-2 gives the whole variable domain EAGVTQSPTHLIKTRGQQATLRCSPISGHTSVYWYQQALGLGLQFLLWYDEGEERNRGNFPPRFSGRQFPNYSSELNVNALELEDSALYLCASSSGTSNYGYTFGSGTRLTVV.

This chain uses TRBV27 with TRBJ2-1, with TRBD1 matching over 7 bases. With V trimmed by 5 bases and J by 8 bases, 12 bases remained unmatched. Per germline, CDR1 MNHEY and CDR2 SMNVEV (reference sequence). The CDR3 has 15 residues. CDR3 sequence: CASSSRQGVTDEQFF. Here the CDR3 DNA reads TGTGCCAGCAGTAGCAGACAGGGCGTTACGGATGAGCAGTTCTTC.

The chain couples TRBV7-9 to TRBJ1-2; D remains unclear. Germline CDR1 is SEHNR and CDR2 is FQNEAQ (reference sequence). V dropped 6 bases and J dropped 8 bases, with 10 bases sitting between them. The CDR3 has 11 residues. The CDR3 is CASRAGWGYTF. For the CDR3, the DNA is TGTGCCAGCAGGGCCGGATGGGGCTACACCTTC.

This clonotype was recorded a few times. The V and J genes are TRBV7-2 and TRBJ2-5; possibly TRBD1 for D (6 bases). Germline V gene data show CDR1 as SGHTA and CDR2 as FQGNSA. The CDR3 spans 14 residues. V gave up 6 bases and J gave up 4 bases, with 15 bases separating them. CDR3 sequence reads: CASRQGHGSETQYF. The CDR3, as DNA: TGTGCCAGCAGACAGGGACATGGTTCAGAGACCCAGTACTTC.

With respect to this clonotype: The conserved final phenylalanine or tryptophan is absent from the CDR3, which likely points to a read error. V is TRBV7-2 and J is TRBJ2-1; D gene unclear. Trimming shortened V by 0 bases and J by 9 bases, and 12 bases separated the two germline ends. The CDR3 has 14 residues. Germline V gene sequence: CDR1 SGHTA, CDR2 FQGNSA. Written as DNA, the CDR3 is TGTGCCAGCAGCTTAGCGACTTCGCTGGGTGAGCAGTTCTTA. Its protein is CASSLATSLGEQFL.